This T cell receptor (beta chain) was sequenced during a study of human T cells and chemical hapten exposure (dated by TCRdb to the early 2020s). In the study overall: For sensitization, 2% DPC in acetone was applied to a roughly 2 cm by roughly 2 cm area of upper inner arm skin. Throughout the roughly 25-week study period, patients were also given weekly therapeutic DPC doses on the scalp. Patch testing on the upper back used Finn chambers containing 0.01% DPC, with scoring done after 6 days according to International Contact Dermatitis Research Group standards. The mostly female patient cohort included alopecia areata with under or over 50% scalp involvement, alopecia totalis and alopecia universalis. Libraries were pooled for sequencing, and per-sample TCR yields varied mainly because of small differences in library volumes within the pool. The study tracked peripheral blood TCR repertoire changes in vivo during primary and secondary sensitization to the hapten diphenylcyclopropenone (DPC) in alopecia patients. Patient blood was sampled pre-sensitization (week 0) and at 2, 6 and about 24 weeks after DPC sensitization. Blood for TCR sequencing was provided by twenty-nine alopecia patients at one to four time points (pre-sensitization, 2, 6 and 24 weeks). General conclusions and limits of the study: A positive correlation was found between the number of PT1 expanded TCRs and patch test score, with significance reached at thresholds 8, 16 and 32 but not 4. The number of TCRs above 1 in 1000 frequency did not change with DPC sensitization; there was no evidence of global repertoire structure alterations. Because all patients had alopecia, a presumed autoimmune disease, the immune response of the patients might differ from that of healthy individuals. Compared with pre-sensitization or healthy control sets, expanded TCRs formed significantly more large CDR3 similarity clusters, which is consistent with antigen-driven responses. Repeated subsampling changed both the strength of the expansion versus patch-test correlation and the threshold at which that correlation became significant.

Many counts were recorded for this clonotype. Its cognate antigen has yet to be identified. No much larger clone is present one base from it, and per-base qualities are unavailable. The library was produced with RACE. This sample was sequenced with a NextSeq 500. Library preparation attached unique molecular identifiers to individual cDNA molecules for quantitative, reproducible TCR counting. Each blood RNA sample was used to sequence both TCR alpha and TCR beta chains. In the paper's pipeline: A median of about 89,000 TCRs per sample was observed, with a range of roughly 20,000 to 750,000. V, J and CDR3 annotation of the TCR reads was performed with the Decombinator software suite. To make PS versus PT1 abundance plots, every sample was subsampled to the same number of TCRs (28,000). TCRs were defined as expanded if absent before sensitization and observed at least eight times at the 2-week time point. Using fastp trimming at Q25 and MiXCR clonotype assembly, TCRdb reanalyzed the public sequencing data and kept in-frame beta chains. Each CDR3 protein appears once, grouped with its most common genes and DNA. What appears here as the V and J calls and clone size reflects TCRdb's work, not the paper's. Here the sample has 57,000 or so distinct CDR3 sequences; 10% to 12% occur a single time. The ten top clones hold almost 4% of the sample.

Explained via the paper, the time point label denotes: pre-sensitization, week 0. This sample's treatment or condition label indicates: therapeutic diphenylcyclopropenone sensitization with weekly scalp DPC. At every patch-test visit, the blood draw took place before the patch test was put on. Patients were eligible if aged 18 to 70, diagnosed with alopecia and judged suitable for DPC therapy, and pregnant patients were excluded. Total RNA was extracted from unfractionated whole blood collected in Tempus Blood RNA tubes. V loses 6 bases of germline sequence and J loses 4 bases, and the interval between the two ends is 9 bases. The CDR1 and CDR2 encoded by the germline V gene (reference sequence) are MNHEY and SMNVEV. Spanning cysteine to phenylalanine, the CDR3 consists of 12 amino acids. The retained sequence is limited to the CDR3, 36 bases, with the frame set at the first base.

Sequenced material: whole blood, taken in connection with sensitization to the hapten diphenylcyclopropenone (DPC). The TCR sequence derives from a woman aged 40 to 50 with alopecia areata. Some clones in this sample may be carry-over from other donors' samples. The sequence is built from TRBV27 and TRBJ1-2; possibly the D gene is TRBD1, per 5 matching bases. CDR3 loop: CASSDRPYGYTF. Read as DNA, the sequence is TGTGCCAGCAGCGACAGACCCTATGGCTACACCTTC.